One and the same sample provided the 26 T cell receptor beta chains below, sequenced in a study of blood T cell repertoires in COVID-19. Sequenced by immunoSEQ multiplex PCR; TCRdb stores in-frame clones only, minus some. The sample has hundreds of thousands of clones; roughly 89% are singletons. The sequenced sample consisted of peripheral blood. The source is a woman between 45 and 65 years old with COVID-19, enrolled during active disease.

The chain carries TRBV24-1 and TRBJ2-1, with TRBD2 identical over 7 bases. Germline values: CDR1 KGHDR, CDR2 SFDVKD. V dropped 10 bases and J dropped 4; count of bases not matched to a gene: 0. This CDR3 region has 11 residues. As DNA, the CDR3 is TGTGCCACGGGGGGGTACAATGAGCAGTTCTTC. Translated: CATGGYNEQFF.

The V and J genes are TRBV29-1 and TRBJ1-1; 7 nucleotides agree with TRBD1. The J segment lost 4 bases and the V segment lost 6 bases, leaving 8 bases of the junction unmatched. The CDR3 has 13 amino acids. The germline CDR1 and CDR2 sequences are SQVTM and ANQGSEA. The CDR3 sequence: CSVRTGWSTEAFF. In nucleotides, the CDR3 is TGCAGCGTCCGGACAGGTTGGTCCACTGAAGCTTTCTTT.

The chain is built from TRBV27 and TRBJ2-1, with TRBD1 matching over 12 bases. J was trimmed by 5 bases and V by 7 bases; bases with no gene match: 6. The CDR3 length is 15 residues. Germline V CDR1 and CDR2: MNHEY, SMNVEV (reference sequence). The CDR3 region has the DNA TGTGCCAGCACCCAAGGGACAGGGGGCAACAATGAGCAGTTCTTC. Translating gives CASTQGTGGNNEQFF.

This chain joins TRBV27 and TRBJ2-1, with D tentatively TRBD2 (5 bases). The CDR3 covers 13 residues. V lost 6 bases and J lost 0, with 6 bases in between. Germline V gene lookup returns CDR1 MNHEY and CDR2 SMNVEV (reference sequence). The CDR3 region has the DNA TGTGCCAGCAGGGGGAGCTCCTACAATGAGCAGTTCTTC. This sequence encodes CASRGSSYNEQFF.

The chain recombines TRBV7-2 with TRBJ2-3; D is ambiguous. V dropped 4 bases and J dropped 2 bases, with 10 bases sitting between them. CDR1 is SGHTA, CDR2 FQGNSA, per germline. CDR3 size: 14 residues. The chain's CDR3 is CASSSYRATDTQYF. CDR3 coding DNA: TGTGCCAGCAGCTCCTACCGAGCCACAGATACGCAGTATTTT. The variable domain in full, completed from reference TRBV7-2 and TRBJ2-3, reads GAGVSQSPSNKVTEKGKDVELRCDPISGHTALYWYRQSLGQGLEFLIYFQGNSAPDKSGLPSDRFSAERTGGSVSTLTIQRTQQEDSAVYLCASSSYRATDTQYFGPGTRLTVL.

The chain has TRBV5-6 and TRBJ2-1, with no clear D. The V end was cut by 0 bases, the J end by 5 bases, with 6 bases between. Germline CDR1 reads SGHDT; CDR2 reads YYEEEE. The CDR3 has 13 amino acids. The CDR3 DNA follows: TGTGCCAGCAGCTTGGAACAGAACAATGAGCAGTTCTTC. It specifies CASSLEQNNEQFF. The whole variable domain, remainder taken from reference TRBV5-6 and TRBJ2-1, is DAGVTQSPTHLIKTRGQQVTLRCSPKSGHDTVSWYQQALGQGPQFIFQYYEEEERQRGNFPDRFSGHQFPNYSSELNVNALLLGDSALYLCASSLEQNNEQFFGPGTRLTVL.

V usage is TRBV30 and J usage is TRBJ1-3; 10 nucleotides align to TRBD1. The CDR3 extends over 15 amino acids. The ends lost 3 bases at V and 7 bases at J; junction bases unmatched: 9. From germline, CDR1 is GTSNPN and CDR2 SVGIG (reference sequence). CDR3 in DNA: TGTGCCTGGAGAGCGGGACAGGGGAAAGGGAACACCATATATTTT. Protein product: CAWRAGQGKGNTIYF. The entire variable domain, with the rest obtained from reference TRBV30 and TRBJ1-3, is as follows: SQTIHQWPATLVQPVGSPLSLECTVEGTSNPNLYWYRQAAGRGLQLLFYSVGIGQISSEVPQNLSASRPQDRQFILSSKKLLLSDSGFYLCAWRAGQGKGNTIYFGEGSWLTVV.

The chain recombines TRBV30 with TRBJ2-5, with TRBD2 identical over 7 bases. After removal of 0 bases from V and 2 bases from J, the junction contained 12 bases not matched to a gene. Germline V CDR1 and CDR2: GTSNPN, SVGIG (reference sequence). This CDR3 comprises 17 residues. The CDR3 is CAWSVLGLHGGQETQYF. The CDR3 nucleotides read TGTGCCTGGAGTGTACTAGGGCTCCACGGGGGGCAAGAGACCCAGTACTTC.

The V call is TRBV19, the J call TRBJ2-7; TRBD1 agrees at 10 bases. The CDR3 has 14 residues. The junction had 2 bases not matched to a gene; V was cut back by 5 bases and J by 1 base. CDR1 LNHDA and CDR2 SQIVND come from the germline V gene (reference sequence). The CDR3 reads CASSLDRGSYEQYF. The CDR3 DNA reads TGTGCCAGTAGTTTGGACAGGGGGTCCTACGAGCAGTACTTC.

The chain uses TRBV6-2 or TRBV6-3 and TRBJ2-7; D possibly corresponds to TRBD1 (5 bases). Germline V gives CDR1 MNHEY, CDR2 SVGEGT. The CDR3 loop spans 17 amino acids. The germline V and J ends were trimmed by 2 bases and 2 bases, with 19 bases remaining between them. In DNA, the CDR3 is TGTGCCAGCAGTTACCTTACTACCGGACGGACACCCTACGAGCAGTACTTC. This codes for CASSYLTTGRTPYEQYF.

The chain uses TRBV6-1 and TRBJ1-5; TRBD1 is a possible D gene (5 bases). V lost 3 bases and J lost 1, with 10 bases in between. Germline CDR1 and CDR2: MNHNS and SASEGT. The CDR3 contains 15 residues. The CDR3 here is CASSEPGRSNQPQHF. Here the CDR3 DNA reads TGTGCCAGCAGTGAGCCAGGGAGGAGCAATCAGCCCCAGCATTTT.

The chain is built from TRBV7-2 and TRBJ2-2; D call uncertain. V gave up 7 bases and J gave up 4 bases, with 16 bases separating them. Germline-derived CDR1 and CDR2 are SGHTA and FQGNSA. This CDR3 contains 15 residues. The chain's CDR3 is CASTDLRLVTGELFF. In DNA form, the CDR3 reads TGTGCCAGCACCGATCTCAGACTCGTCACCGGGGAGCTGTTTTTT.

The chain has TRBV29-1 and TRBJ2-2; D call uncertain. Germline V gives CDR1 SQVTM, CDR2 ANQGSEA. The CDR3 totals 13 residues. Between the trimmed V and J ends, which lost 6 bases and 2 bases, there was a span of 10 bases. The CDR3 reads CSVTGSNTGELFF. DNA for the CDR3: TGCAGCGTCACCGGGTCAAACACCGGGGAGCTGTTTTTT.

The rearrangement uses TRBV19 and TRBJ2-2, with D perhaps matching TRBD1 (6 bases). This CDR3 is 15 amino acids long. CDR1 and CDR2 (germline): LNHDA, SQIVND (reference sequence). The V gene lost 5 bases and the J gene lost 5 bases, with 15 bases spanning the gap. The CDR3 DNA reads TGTGCCAGTAGTCCTCAGACAGGCCGGACCGGGGAGCTGTTTTTT. Its translation is CASSPQTGRTGELFF.

This clone was observed a handful of times. V gene TRBV27 combines with J gene TRBJ2-1; D might be TRBD2 (6 bases). Trimming left V 7 bases short and J 6 bases short, with 10 bases between. This CDR3 is built from 12 residues. CDR1 and CDR2 from the germline V gene are MNHEY and SMNVEV (reference sequence). The CDR3 nucleotides are TGTGCCAGCAAATTGGGGGGCAATGAGCAGTTCTTC. It yields the protein CASKLGGNEQFF.

This rearrangement joins TRBV30 to TRBJ1-2; 8 positions agree with TRBD1. Trimming at V came to 3 bases and at J to 4 bases, leaving 10 bases not matched to a gene. The CDR3 length is 15 residues. Germline CDR1 and CDR2: GTSNPN and SVGIG (reference sequence). The CDR3 loop reads CAWSPWTGNSYGYTF. Here the CDR3 DNA reads TGTGCCTGGAGCCCCTGGACAGGGAATTCCTATGGCTACACCTTC.

This chain connects TRBV4-2 to TRBJ2-2; weak D call: TRBD2 (5 bases). The CDR3 is 16 amino acids. Looked up from germline, CDR1 is LGHNA and CDR2 is YNFKEQ. Trimming took 0 bases from V and 10 from J, leaving 18 bases between them. The chain's CDR3 is CASSQDQAVGFMELFF. In nucleotides, the CDR3 is TGTGCCAGCAGCCAAGATCAAGCGGTGGGGTTTATGGAGCTGTTTTTT.

The rearrangement joins TRBV5-4 to TRBJ2-2; a possible D gene is TRBD2 (6 bases). V gave up 3 bases and J gave up 7 bases, with 19 bases separating them. The CDR3 consists of 16 residues. Germline loops: CDR1 SGHNT, CDR2 YYREEE (reference sequence). In nucleotides, the CDR3 is TGTGCCAGCAGCTCCAATGGTGGCAAGGACTACGGGGAGCTGTTTTTT. Amino acid sequence: CASSSNGGKDYGELFF.

This sequence joins TRBV29-1 and TRBJ1-2; 9 bases are shared with TRBD1. The CDR3 is made up of 15 amino acids. J lost 3 bases, V lost 3 bases, and 8 bases had no gene match. CDR1 and CDR2 from the germline V gene are SQVTM and ANQGSEA. The CDR3 coding sequence is TGCAGCGTTGATACAGGGGGCTCTCGGTACTATGGCTACACCTTC. Translation gives CSVDTGGSRYYGYTF. The variable domain in full, with the rest retrieved from reference TRBV29-1 and TRBJ1-2, is SAVISQKPSRDICQRGTSLTIQCQVDSQVTMMFWYRQQPGQSLTLIATANQGSEATYESGFVIDKFPISRPNLTFSTLTVSNMSPEDSSIYLCSVDTGGSRYYGYTFGSGTRLTVV.

The V call is TRBV6-5, the J call TRBJ1-2; possible D gene TRBD1, 6 bases. CDR3 length: 12 residues. The V end lost 4 bases, the J end lost 8 bases, and 11 bases lay between the germline ends. Germline V gene data show CDR1 as MNHEY and CDR2 as SVGAGI. This CDR3 reads CASSLDRPGYTF. The CDR3 nucleotides are TGTGCCAGCAGTTTAGACAGGCCCGGCTACACCTTC.

Comments on this clone: Compared with germline, one end of the junction differs, possibly owing to a read error. The V and J genes are TRBV20-1 and TRBJ2-1; 10 bases match TRBD2. CDR3 size: 11 residues. CDR1 is DFQATT and CDR2 is SNEGSKA in the germline V gene (reference sequence). The CDR3 nucleotides read TGCAGTGCCGAAGAGCGGGGGGGGCCAGTCTTC. Translating gives CSAEERGGPVF.

This clone was seen a single time. The chain has TRBV28 and TRBJ1-2; a weak D match, TRBD1 (6 bases). Trimming left V 6 bases short and J 1 base short, with 9 bases between. The CDR3 is 13 residues long. Germline CDR1 MDHEN, CDR2 SYDVKM. This chain's CDR3 is CASSLDSNYGYTF. The CDR3 bases are TGTGCCAGCAGCCTGGACAGTAACTATGGCTACACCTTC.

This chain uses TRBV6-5 with TRBJ1-1, with D perhaps matching TRBD1 (6 bases). The V gene's germline CDR1 is MNHEY and CDR2 SVGAGI. V gave up 8 bases and J gave up 4 bases, with 17 bases separating them. The CDR3 has 14 amino acids. CDR3 bases: TGTGCCAGCGTCAAACAGGGCTTCGGCACTGAAGCTTTCTTT. It specifies CASVKQGFGTEAFF.

This chain joins TRBV24-1 and TRBJ1-1; D unresolved. Germline V gene lookup returns CDR1 KGHDR and CDR2 SFDVKD. Trimming took 5 bases from V and 1 from J, leaving 10 bases between them. The CDR3 is made up of 14 amino acids. The CDR3 reads CATSARPGNTEAFF. As DNA, the CDR3 is TGTGCCACCAGTGCCCGCCCGGGGAACACTGAAGCTTTCTTT.

The chain is built from TRBV24-1 and TRBJ2-3, with TRBD2 identical over 7 bases. The CDR3 sequence is 15 residues long. The V gene's germline CDR1 is KGHDR and CDR2 SFDVKD. The V segment lost 1 base and the J segment 6 bases; nucleotides outside the gene matches: 6. The DNA of the CDR3 is TGTGCCACCAGTGATTTAGGGCTAGCGGTGGATACGCAGTATTTT. This gives the protein CATSDLGLAVDTQYF.

The chain links TRBV6-5 to TRBJ2-7; D is ambiguous. The CDR3 is 15 amino acids. V shed 4 bases and J shed 2 bases, with 15 bases lying between them. Germline V lookup: CDR1 MNHEY, CDR2 SVGAGI. This CDR3 reads CASSSFPQAPYEQYF. The CDR3 DNA follows: TGTGCCAGCAGTTCCTTCCCTCAGGCCCCCTACGAGCAGTACTTC.